Here is one TCR beta chain with its context. Its antigen is as yet unknown. Libraries were prepared by immunoSEQ multiplex PCR; TCRdb keeps only in-frame clonotypes and omits some of them. The data contain about 120,000 clones, roughly 91% of them singletons. The data belong to a study of T cell responses to AZD1222 COVID-19 vaccine. Study-level points and caveats: Repertoire sampling happened only post peak T cell response. Spike as a whole was targeted by vaccine-associated CD4 TCRs, dominant at 160-218 and 743-854.

The germline CDR1 and CDR2 sequences are MNHEY and SVGAGI. V was clipped by 5 bases and J by 4 bases, with 12 bases between them. The CDR3 is 13 amino acids. The rearrangement links TRBV6-5 to TRBJ2-7, with a possible D match to TRBD2 (6 bases). This material consisted of peripheral blood, taken on day 0 of MenACWY control vaccination. The receptor was derived from an adult in good health. CDR3 bases: TGTGCCAGCAGTCTGCGGGAAAGATACGAGCAGTACTTC. As protein: CASSLRERYEQYF.